This T cell receptor (beta chain) was sequenced during a study of control samples from healthy donors and cancer patients. The CDR3 length is 18 residues. V gave up 0 bases and J gave up 0 bases, with 15 bases separating them. CDR1 is MGHRA, CDR2 YSYEKL, per germline. Some clones are missing from TCRdb's copy, which holds only in-frame ones; the method was immunoSEQ multiplex PCR. The table includes about 52,000 clones, roughly 94% detected once. Sequenced material: blood. This receptor was obtained from a man aged 25 to 40 in good health. The genes are TRBV4-1 and TRBJ2-4; a weak D match, TRBD2 (6 bases). Written as DNA, the CDR3 is TGCGCCAGCAGCCAAGATAGGGCGGGGACTTTAGCCAAAAACATTCAGTACTTC. Amino acids: CASSQDRAGTLAKNIQYF.